This T cell receptor beta chain was observed in a study of CD8+ T cells in alopecia areata. Study information: The protocol delivered tofacitinib for 6 to 18 months, then withdrew it for 6 months.

This clone was observed a few times. Specified treatment: oral pan-JAK inhibitor, 5-10 mg twice daily. Alopecia areata patients had lesional scalp punch biopsies and peripheral blood taken from them. As the sequencing template, cDNA was produced by extracting RNA and reverse transcribing it. Libraries were prepared by immunoSEQ multiplex PCR; TCRdb keeps only in-frame clonotypes and omits some of them. Here the sample spans 110,000 or so clones, approximately 55% being singletons. Germline V gene data show CDR1 as SGHRS and CDR2 as YFSETQ. The CDR3 consists of 13 residues. The V gene lost 4 bases and the J gene lost 4 bases, with 11 bases spanning the gap.

The receptor's source is a human donor with alopecia areata. The chain employs TRBV5-1 and TRBJ2-5, with D possibly being TRBD1 (5 bases). The specimen comprised CD4+ T cells sorted from blood, sampled at week 24, from a patient treated with tofacitinib. DNA for the CDR3: TGCGCCAGCAGCCCTGGACAAGGAGAGACCCAGTACTTC. This codes for CASSPGQGETQYF.